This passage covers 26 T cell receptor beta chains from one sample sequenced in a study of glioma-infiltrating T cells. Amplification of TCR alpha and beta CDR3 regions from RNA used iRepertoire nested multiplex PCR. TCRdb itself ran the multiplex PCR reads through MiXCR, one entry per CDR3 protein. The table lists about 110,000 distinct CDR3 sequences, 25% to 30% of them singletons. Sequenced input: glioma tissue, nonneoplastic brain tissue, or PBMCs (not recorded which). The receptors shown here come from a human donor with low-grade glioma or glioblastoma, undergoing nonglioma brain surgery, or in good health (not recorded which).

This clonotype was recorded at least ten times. The CDR3: CSVLPTAVNQPQHF. As DNA, the CDR3 is TGCAGCGTCCTACCGACAGCAGTCAATCAGCCCCAGCATTTT. The rearrangement links TRBV29-1 to TRBJ1-5; TRBD1 might be the D (5 bases). The V end was cut by 6 bases, the J end by 3 bases, with 15 bases between. The CDR3 totals 14 residues. Germline V gene lookup returns CDR1 SQVTM and CDR2 ANQGSEA.

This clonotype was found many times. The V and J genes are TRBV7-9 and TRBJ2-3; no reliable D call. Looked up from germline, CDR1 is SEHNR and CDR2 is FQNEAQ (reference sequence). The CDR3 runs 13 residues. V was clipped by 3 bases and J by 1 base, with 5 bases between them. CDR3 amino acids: CASSLDGTDTQYF. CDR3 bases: TGTGCCAGCAGCTTGGATGGCACAGATACGCAGTATTTT. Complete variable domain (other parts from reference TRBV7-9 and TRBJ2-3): DTGVSQNPRHKITKRGQNVTFRCDPISEHNRLYWYRQTLGQGPEFLTYFQNEAQLEKSRLLSDRFSAERPKGSFSTLEIQRTEQGDSAMYLCASSLDGTDTQYFGPGTRLTVL.

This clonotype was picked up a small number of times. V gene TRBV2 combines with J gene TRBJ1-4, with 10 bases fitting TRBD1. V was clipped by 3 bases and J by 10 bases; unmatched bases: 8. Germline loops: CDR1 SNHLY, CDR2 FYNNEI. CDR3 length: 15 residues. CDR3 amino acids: CASSDWDRGEGKLFF. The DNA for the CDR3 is TGTGCCAGCAGTGATTGGGACAGGGGCGAGGGAAAACTGTTTTTT.

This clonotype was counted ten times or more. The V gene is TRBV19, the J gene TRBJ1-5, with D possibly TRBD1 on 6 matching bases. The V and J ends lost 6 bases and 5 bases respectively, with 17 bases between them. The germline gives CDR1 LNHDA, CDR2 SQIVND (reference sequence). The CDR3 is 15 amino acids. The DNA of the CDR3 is TGTGCCAGTAGAAAGGACTTAACAGGGTATCAGCCCCAGCATTTT. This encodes CASRKDLTGYQPQHF.

CDR3 sequence: CASKRGDSGNTIYF. DNA for the CDR3: TGTGCCAGCAAAAGGGGCGACTCTGGAAACACCATATATTTT. The chain uses TRBV19 and TRBJ1-3, with D tentatively TRBD1 (5 bases). Between the trimmed V and J ends, which lost 9 bases and 0 bases, there was a span of 12 bases. Germline V lookup: CDR1 LNHDA, CDR2 SQIVND (reference sequence). The CDR3 has 14 residues.

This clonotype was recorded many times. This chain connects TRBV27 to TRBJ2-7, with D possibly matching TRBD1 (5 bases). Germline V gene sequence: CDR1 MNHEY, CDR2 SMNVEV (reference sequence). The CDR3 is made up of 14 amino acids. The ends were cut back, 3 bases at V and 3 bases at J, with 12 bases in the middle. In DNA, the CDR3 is TGTGCCAGCAGTTTGGAAGGGGCCATCTACGAGCAGTACTTC. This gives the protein CASSLEGAIYEQYF.

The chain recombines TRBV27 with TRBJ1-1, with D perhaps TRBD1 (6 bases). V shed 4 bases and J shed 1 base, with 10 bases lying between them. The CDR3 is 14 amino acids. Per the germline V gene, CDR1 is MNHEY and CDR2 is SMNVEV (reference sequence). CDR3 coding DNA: TGTGCCAGCAGTTCGGGGGCCAGGAACACTGAAGCTTTCTTT. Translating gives CASSSGARNTEAFF.

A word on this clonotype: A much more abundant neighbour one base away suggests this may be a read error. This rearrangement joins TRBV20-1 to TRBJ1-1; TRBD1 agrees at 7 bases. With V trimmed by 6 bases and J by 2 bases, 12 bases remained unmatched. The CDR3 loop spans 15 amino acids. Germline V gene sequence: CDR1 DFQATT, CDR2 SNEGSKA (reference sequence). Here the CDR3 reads CSATGGTERNTEAFF. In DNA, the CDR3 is TGCAGTGCCACTGGAGGGACAGAGAGAAACACTGAAGCTTTCTTT.

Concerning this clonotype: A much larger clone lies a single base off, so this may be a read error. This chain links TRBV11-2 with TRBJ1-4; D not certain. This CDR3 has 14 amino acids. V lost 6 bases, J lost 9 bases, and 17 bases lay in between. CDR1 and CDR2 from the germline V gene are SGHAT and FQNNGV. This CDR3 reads CASSFGQLNKKLFF. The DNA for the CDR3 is TGTGCCAGCAGTTTTGGGCAGTTGAATAAAAAACTGTTTTTT.

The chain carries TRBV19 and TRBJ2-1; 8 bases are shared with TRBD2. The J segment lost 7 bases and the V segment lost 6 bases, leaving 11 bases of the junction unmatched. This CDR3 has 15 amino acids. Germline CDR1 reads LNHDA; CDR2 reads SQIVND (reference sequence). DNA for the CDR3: TGTGCCAGTAGCCTACCGAGCGGGAGAAGAAATGAGCAGTTCTTC. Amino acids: CASSLPSGRRNEQFF.

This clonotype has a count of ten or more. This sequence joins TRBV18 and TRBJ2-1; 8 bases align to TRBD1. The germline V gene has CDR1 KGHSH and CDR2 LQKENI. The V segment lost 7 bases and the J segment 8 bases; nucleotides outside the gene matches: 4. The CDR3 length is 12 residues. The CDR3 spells CASLPTGDEQFF. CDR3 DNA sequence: TGTGCCAGCTTACCGACAGGGGATGAGCAGTTCTTC.

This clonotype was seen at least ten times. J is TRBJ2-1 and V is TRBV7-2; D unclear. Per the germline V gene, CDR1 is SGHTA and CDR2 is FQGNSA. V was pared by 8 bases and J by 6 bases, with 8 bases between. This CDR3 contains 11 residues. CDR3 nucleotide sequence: TGTGCCAGCGCAGGTGCCAATGAGCAGTTCTTC. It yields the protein CASAGANEQFF. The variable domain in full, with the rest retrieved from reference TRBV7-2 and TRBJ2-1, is GAGVSQSPSNKVTEKGKDVELRCDPISGHTALYWYRQSLGQGLEFLIYFQGNSAPDKSGLPSDRFSAERTGGSVSTLTIQRTQQEDSAVYLCASAGANEQFFGPGTRLTVL.

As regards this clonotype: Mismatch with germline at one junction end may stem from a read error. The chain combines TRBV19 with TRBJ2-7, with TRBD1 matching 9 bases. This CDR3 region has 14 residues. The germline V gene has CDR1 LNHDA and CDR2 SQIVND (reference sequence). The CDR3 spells CAKTAGTGIIEQYF. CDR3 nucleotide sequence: TGTGCCAAGACAGCCGGGACAGGGATCATAGAGCAGTACTTT.

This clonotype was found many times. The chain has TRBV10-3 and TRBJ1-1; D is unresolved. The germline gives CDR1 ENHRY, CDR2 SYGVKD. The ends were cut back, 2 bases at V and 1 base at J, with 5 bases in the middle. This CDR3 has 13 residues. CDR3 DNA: TGTGCCATCAGTGAGGGGCGGAACACTGAAGCTTTCTTT. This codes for CAISEGRNTEAFF.

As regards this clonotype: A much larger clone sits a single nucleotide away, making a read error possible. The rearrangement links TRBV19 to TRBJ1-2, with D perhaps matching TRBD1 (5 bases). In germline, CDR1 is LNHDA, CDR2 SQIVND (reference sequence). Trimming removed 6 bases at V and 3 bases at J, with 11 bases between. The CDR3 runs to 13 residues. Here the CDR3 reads CASRKTDDYGYTF. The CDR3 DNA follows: TGTGCCAGTAGGAAGACAGATGACTATGGCTACACCTTC.

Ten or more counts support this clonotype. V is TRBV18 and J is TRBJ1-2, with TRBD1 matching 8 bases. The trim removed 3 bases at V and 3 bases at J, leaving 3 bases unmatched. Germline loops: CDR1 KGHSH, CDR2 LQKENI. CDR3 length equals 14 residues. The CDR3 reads CASSPGQGHYGYTF. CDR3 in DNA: TGTGCCAGCTCACCTGGACAGGGCCACTATGGCTACACCTTC.

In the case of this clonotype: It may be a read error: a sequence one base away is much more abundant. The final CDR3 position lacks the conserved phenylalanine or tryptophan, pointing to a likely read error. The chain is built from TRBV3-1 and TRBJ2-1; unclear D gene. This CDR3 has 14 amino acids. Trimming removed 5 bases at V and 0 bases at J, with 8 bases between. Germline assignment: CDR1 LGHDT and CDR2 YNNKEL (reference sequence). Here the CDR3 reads CASSAPFSYNEQFS. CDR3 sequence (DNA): TGTGCCAGCAGCGCGCCCTTCTCCTACAATGAGCAGTTCTCC.

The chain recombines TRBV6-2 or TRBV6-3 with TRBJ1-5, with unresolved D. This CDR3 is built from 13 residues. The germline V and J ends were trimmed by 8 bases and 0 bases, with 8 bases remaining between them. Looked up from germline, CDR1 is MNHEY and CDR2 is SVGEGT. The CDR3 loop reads CASRDYSNQPQHF. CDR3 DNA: TGTGCCAGCCGAGACTATAGCAATCAGCCCCAGCATTTT.

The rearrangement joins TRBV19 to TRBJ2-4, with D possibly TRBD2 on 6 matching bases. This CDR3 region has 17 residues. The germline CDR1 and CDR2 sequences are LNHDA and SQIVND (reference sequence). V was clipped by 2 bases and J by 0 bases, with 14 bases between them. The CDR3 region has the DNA TGTGCCAGTAGTATAAAGGAGGGCAGCCTAGCCAAAAACATTCAGTACTTC. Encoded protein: CASSIKEGSLAKNIQYF.

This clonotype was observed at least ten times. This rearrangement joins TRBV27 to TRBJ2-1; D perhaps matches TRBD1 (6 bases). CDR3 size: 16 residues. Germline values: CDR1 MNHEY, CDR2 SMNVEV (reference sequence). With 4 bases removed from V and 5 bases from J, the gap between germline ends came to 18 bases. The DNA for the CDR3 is TGTGCCAGCAGTTACCAACTCCGGGACATTGACAATGAGCAGTTCTTC. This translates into CASSYQLRDIDNEQFF.

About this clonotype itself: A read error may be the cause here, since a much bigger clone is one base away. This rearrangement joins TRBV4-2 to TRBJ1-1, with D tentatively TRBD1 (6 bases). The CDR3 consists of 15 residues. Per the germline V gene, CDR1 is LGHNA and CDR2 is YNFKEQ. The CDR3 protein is CASSQGRQDNTEASF. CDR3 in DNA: TGTGCCAGCAGCCAAGGAAGACAGGACAACACTGAAGCTTCCTTT.

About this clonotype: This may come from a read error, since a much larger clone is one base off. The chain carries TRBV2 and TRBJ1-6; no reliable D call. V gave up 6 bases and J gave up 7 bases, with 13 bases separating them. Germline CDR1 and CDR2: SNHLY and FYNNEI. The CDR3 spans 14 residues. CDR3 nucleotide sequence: TGTGCCAGCAGGCTGGGCGCGGTGAATTCACCCCTCCACTTT. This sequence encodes CASRLGAVNSPLHF.

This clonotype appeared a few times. The CDR3 coding sequence is TGTGCCAGTAGTAGGAGCATAGAAGCCACAGATACGCAGTATTTT. Amino acids: CASSRSIEATDTQYF. The V gene is TRBV19, the J gene TRBJ2-3, with D unclear. V dropped 4 bases and J dropped 2 bases, with 13 bases sitting between them. Germline CDR1 LNHDA, CDR2 SQIVND (reference sequence). The CDR3 sequence is 15 residues long.

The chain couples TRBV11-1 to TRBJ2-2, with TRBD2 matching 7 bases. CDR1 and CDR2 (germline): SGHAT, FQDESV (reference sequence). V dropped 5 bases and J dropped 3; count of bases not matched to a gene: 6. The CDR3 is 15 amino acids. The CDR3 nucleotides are TGTGCCAGCAGCCCCGGGACTATATACACCGGGGAGCTGTTTTTT. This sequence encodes CASSPGTIYTGELFF.

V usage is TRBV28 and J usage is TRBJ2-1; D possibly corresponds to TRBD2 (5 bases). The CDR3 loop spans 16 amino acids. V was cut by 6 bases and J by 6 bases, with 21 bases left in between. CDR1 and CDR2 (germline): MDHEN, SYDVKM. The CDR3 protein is CASSFRTGLMINEQFF. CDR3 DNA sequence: TGTGCCAGCAGCTTTCGGACTGGCCTCATGATCAATGAGCAGTTCTTC.

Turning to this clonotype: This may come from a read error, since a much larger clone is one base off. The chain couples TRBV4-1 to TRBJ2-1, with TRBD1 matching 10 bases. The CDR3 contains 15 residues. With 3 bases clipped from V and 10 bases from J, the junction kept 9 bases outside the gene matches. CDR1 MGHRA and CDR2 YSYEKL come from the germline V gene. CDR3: CASSQRQGAEYEQFF. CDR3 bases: TGCGCCAGCAGCCAGCGACAGGGGGCGGAATACGAGCAGTTCTTC.